Detailed here is one T cell receptor beta chain. This clonotype was seen more than once but under ten times. This receptor's antigen is unknown. No quality values exist for individual bases; no much larger clone is one base distant. This sample is part of a study of blood T cells in healthy people across ages (dated by TCRdb to the mid-2010s). Background for the entire study: Template switching captured roughly one uniquely barcoded TCR beta cDNA molecule per two T cells in model experiments. Using deep sequencing normalized with unique cDNA molecular identifiers, the study measured how TCR beta repertoire diversity changes with age. Donors were grouped into four age groups: young (average approximately 15 years), middle-aged (39), aged (around 60) and long-lived (approximately 78). To avoid experimental bias, donors of different ages were distributed randomly across sequencing lanes. Using the same blood draw, the study looked at two additional independent replicas of 1 million unique cDNA reads for two donors, one aged 18 to 30 and the other aged 80 or older.

Including the terminal cysteine and phenylalanine, the CDR3 comprises 18 residues. This entry keeps only the CDR3 DNA: 54 bases, framed from base 1. From V the trimming removes 6 bases and from J it removes 4 bases, while the gene matches leave 12 bases of the junction unaccounted for. CDR1 and CDR2 are read off the germline V gene (reference sequence) as LGHDT and YNNKEL. What the research found in general, with its limitations: The long-lived group showed more naive CD4+ T cells, fewer expanded clones and increased TCR diversity than the aged group, suggesting age selection. Total diversity estimates from one million sequenced T cells were considered lower bounds and underestimates. As age increased, observed TCR beta diversity per million T cells dropped in a roughly linear way, and a significant reduction was already evident by age around 41. Because donor CMV infection status was unknown, age-related changes in expanded clonotypes were potentially confounded. Conclusive comparison of naive and antigen-experienced compartments was prevented by the profiling of bulk unsorted PBMCs. A strong correlation was found between observed TCR beta diversity and the percentage of naive T cells measured by flow cytometry.

Donors were 39 systemically healthy Caucasian individuals from Russia aged about 6 to 100 years. Ten milliliters of peripheral blood were drawn from each donor into EDTA-treated Vacutainer tubes. Ficoll-Paque density-gradient centrifugation was used to isolate PBMCs, with at least 6.5 million per sample. Total RNA, at least 6 micrograms per sample, was extracted from PBMCs with Trizol reagent. For every donor, an aliquot of PBMCs went through flow cytometry to measure the percentages of naive CD45RAhigh/CD27high T cells. Receptors were amplified or captured by 5' RACE. The instrument given in TCRdb is Illumina HiSeq 2500. A second roughly 6 to 11 cycle PCR used a sample-barcoded 5' primer and a J-beta primer mix. A template-switch 5' adaptor carrying 12 random nucleotides introduced a unique molecular identifier onto each TCR beta cDNA molecule. At least 3 million CDR3-containing paired-end reads were obtained from each sample. First-strand cDNA was synthesized from all RNA with the Mint cDNA synthesis kit, primed by a TRBC-specific oligonucleotide. After uracil-DNA glycosylase treatment, a first 18-cycle PCR used universal primers M1SS and BC2_uni_R on all cDNA. Turning to the authors' computational methods: Normalization of each sample was performed by random selection of 1 million high-quality reads, each carrying a distinct molecular identifier. Instead of being binned into consensus sequences, reads that shared molecular identifiers were thrown out. MiTCR, run with a Q25 quality threshold and the strictest error-elimination algorithm, handled CDR3 identification, clonotype clustering and error correction. A nonparametric unseen species model using Euler transformation provided a lower-bound estimate of total TCR beta diversity. TCRdb applied fastp at Q25 and MiXCR to the public reads, then kept only in-frame beta chains. Each CDR3 protein gets just one entry, which takes the most common genes and DNA from the rows behind it. These V and J calls are TCRdb output, not the study's own analysis. A total of approximately 1.5 million distinct CDR3 sequences appear in this sample, 30% to 40% of them only once. Together, the top ten hold over 9% of the sample.

This chain is built from TRBV3-1 and TRBJ2-3; TRBD2 matches 14 bases in the middle. The source is a woman in her 30s in good health. The material sequenced was blood. The DNA is TGTGCCAGCAGTCAATACGGACTAGCGGGAGGAAAGCCAGATACGCAGTATTTT. It is translated as CASSQYGLAGGKPDTQYF.